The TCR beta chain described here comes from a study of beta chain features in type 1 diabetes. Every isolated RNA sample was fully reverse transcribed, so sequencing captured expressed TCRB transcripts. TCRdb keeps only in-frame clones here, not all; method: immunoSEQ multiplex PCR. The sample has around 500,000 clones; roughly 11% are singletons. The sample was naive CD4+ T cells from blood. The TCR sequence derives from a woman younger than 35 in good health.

Here the CDR3 reads CASSSIGGAYNEQFF. In nucleotides, the CDR3 is TGTGCCAGCAGCTCCATTGGGGGAGCCTACAATGAGCAGTTCTTC. The V gene is TRBV7-3, the J gene TRBJ2-1; either TRBD1 or TRBD2 may fit D (5 bases each). The CDR3 spans 15 residues. V was trimmed by 4 bases and J by 2 bases, leaving 12 bases between them. The germline V gene has CDR1 SGHTA and CDR2 FQGTGA.